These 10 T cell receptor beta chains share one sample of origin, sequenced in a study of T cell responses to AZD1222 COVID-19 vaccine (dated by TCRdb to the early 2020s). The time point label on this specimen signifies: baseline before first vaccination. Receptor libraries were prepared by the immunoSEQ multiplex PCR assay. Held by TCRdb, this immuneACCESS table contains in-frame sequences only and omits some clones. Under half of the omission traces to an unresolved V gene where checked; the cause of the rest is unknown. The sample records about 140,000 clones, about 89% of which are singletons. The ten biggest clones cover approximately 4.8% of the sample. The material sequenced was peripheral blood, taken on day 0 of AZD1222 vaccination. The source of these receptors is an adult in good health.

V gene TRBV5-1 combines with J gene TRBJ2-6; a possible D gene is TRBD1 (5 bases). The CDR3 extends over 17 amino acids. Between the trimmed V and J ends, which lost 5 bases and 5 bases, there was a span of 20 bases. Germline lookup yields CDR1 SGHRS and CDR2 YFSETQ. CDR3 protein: CASSLQGVQRRANVLTF. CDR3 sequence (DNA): TGCGCCAGCAGTCTTCAAGGGGTTCAGAGAAGGGCCAACGTCCTGACTTTC.

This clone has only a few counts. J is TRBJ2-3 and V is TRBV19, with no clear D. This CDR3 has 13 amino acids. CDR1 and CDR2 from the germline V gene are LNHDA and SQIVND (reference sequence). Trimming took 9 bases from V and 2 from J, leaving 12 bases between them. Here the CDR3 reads CASKKSPTDTQYF. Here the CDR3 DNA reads TGTGCCAGCAAAAAAAGCCCCACAGATACGCAGTATTTT.

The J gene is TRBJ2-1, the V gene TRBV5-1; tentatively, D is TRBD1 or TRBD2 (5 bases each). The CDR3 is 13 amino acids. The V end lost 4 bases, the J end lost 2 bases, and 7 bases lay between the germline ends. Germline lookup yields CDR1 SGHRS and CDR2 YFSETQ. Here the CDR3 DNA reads TGCGCCAGCAGCCCGGGACCCTACAATGAGCAGTTCTTC. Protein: CASSPGPYNEQFF.

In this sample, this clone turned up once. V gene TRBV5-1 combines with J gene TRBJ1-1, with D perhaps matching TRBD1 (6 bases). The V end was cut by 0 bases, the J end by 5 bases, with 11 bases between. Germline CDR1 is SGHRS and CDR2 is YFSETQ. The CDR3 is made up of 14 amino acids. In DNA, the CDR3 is TGCGCCAGCAGCTTGGTTACAGGGACGACTGAAGCTTTCTTT. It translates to CASSLVTGTTEAFF.

The CDR3 DNA reads as TGTGCCAGCAGCTTGGGAGGGTTTGATGGCTACACCTTC. Protein product: CASSLGGFDGYTF. This chain links TRBV5-6 with TRBJ1-2; D gene ambiguous. Trimming cost V 0 bases and J 6 bases, with 9 bases left between them. Germline assignment: CDR1 SGHDT and CDR2 YYEEEE. The CDR3 sequence is 13 residues long.

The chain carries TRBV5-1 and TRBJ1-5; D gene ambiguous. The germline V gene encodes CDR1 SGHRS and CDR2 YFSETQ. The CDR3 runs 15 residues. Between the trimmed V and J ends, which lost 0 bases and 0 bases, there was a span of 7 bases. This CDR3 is CASSLGTHSNQPQHF. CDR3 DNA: TGCGCCAGCAGCTTGGGTACCCATAGCAATCAGCCCCAGCATTTT.

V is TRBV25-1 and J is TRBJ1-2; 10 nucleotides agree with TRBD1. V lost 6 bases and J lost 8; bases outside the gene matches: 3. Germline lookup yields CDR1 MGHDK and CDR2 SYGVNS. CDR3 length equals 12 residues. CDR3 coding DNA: TGTGCCAGCAGGACAGGGGGCTCGGGCTACACCTTC. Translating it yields CASRTGGSGYTF.

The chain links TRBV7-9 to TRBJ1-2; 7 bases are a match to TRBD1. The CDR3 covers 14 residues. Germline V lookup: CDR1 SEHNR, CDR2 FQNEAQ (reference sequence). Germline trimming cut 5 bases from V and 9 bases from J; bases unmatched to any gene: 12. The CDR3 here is CASSPMAGQESYTF. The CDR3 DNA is TGTGCCAGCAGCCCCATGGCTGGACAGGAGAGCTACACCTTC.

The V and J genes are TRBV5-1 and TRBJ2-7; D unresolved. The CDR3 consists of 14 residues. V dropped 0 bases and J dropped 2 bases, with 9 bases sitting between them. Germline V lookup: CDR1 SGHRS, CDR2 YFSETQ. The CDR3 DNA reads TGCGCCAGCAGCTTGGGGGTAGTCCCCTACGAGCAGTACTTC. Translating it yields CASSLGVVPYEQYF.

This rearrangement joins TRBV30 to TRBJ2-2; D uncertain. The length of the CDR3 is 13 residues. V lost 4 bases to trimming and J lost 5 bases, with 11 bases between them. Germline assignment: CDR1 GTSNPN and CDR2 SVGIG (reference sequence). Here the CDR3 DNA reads TGTGCCTGGAACCCCCTCGTGACCGGGGAGCTGTTTTTT. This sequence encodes CAWNPLVTGELFF. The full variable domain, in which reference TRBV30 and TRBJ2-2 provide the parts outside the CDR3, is SQTIHQWPATLVQPVGSPLSLECTVEGTSNPNLYWYRQAAGRGLQLLFYSVGIGQISSEVPQNLSASRPQDRQFILSSKKLLLSDSGFYLCAWNPLVTGELFFGEGSRLTVL.